These T cell receptor beta chains were read from a single sample in a study of OX40 agonist ivuxolimab in advanced cancers. Some clones are missing from TCRdb's copy, which holds only in-frame ones; the method was immunoSEQ multiplex PCR. The table has around 60,000 clones, around 90% seen once; the top ten hold just under 25%. The sample was CD4+ or CD8+ T cells sorted from blood, taken in a trial of the OX40 agonist ivuxolimab. Every receptor here comes from an adult with an advanced solid tumor such as melanoma, head and neck, liver or kidney cancer. The CDR3 runs from the conserved cysteine through the conserved F or W. D genes are given only for firm matches. Not every row has a clone size; where given, it reads once, few, many or a size class.

clone_size | j_call | d_call | v_call | cdr3_aa | cdr3_nt
- | TRBJ2-2 | - | TRBV4-1 | CASSQRGDIRDGELFF | TGCGCCAGCAGCCAACGCGGGGACATACGGGACGGGGAGCTGTTTTTT
- | TRBJ2-5 | - | TRBV27 | CASSSKRTLQETQYF | TGTGCCAGCAGTTCGAAGCGGACGCTCCAAGAGACCCAGTACTTC
- | TRBJ2-7 | - | TRBV19 | CASSIVPRGSYEQYF | TGTGCCAGTAGTATAGTGCCCCGGGGATCCTACGAGCAGTACTTC
once | TRBJ2-7 | - | TRBV25-1 | CASSEEGRLGAYEQYF | TGTGCCAGCAGTGAGGAAGGACGGTTGGGGGCCTACGAGCAGTACTTC
- | TRBJ2-7 | - | TRBV11-2 | CASSLGQGDEQYF | TGTGCCAGCAGCTTGGGTCAGGGAGACGAGCAGTACTTC
- | TRBJ1-5 | - | TRBV9 | CASSVGWGNQPQHF | TGTGCCAGCAGCGTAGGTTGGGGCAATCAGCCCCAGCATTTT
- | TRBJ2-7 | TRBD2 | TRBV5-1 | CASSLYGGSSYEQYF | TGCGCCAGCAGCTTGTATGGCGGGAGCTCCTACGAGCAGTACTTC
- | TRBJ2-2 | TRBD2 | TRBV6-6 | CASSWLAGTGELFF | TGTGCCAGCAGCTGGCTAGCGGGCACCGGGGAGCTGTTTTTT
- | TRBJ2-3 | - | TRBV28 | CASRPPLRGFADTQYF | TGTGCCAGCCGACCTCCACTCAGGGGTTTTGCAGATACGCAGTATTTT
- | TRBJ2-7 | - | TRBV9 | CASSYGGSYEQYF | TGTGCCAGCAGTTACGGCGGTTCCTACGAGCAGTACTTC
- | TRBJ2-7 | - | TRBV7-2 | CASSLAGVSYEQYF | TGTGCCAGCAGCTTAGCAGGGGTGAGCTACGAGCAGTACTTC
- | TRBJ2-3 | - | TRBV27 | CASSPKVVPDTQYF | TGTGCCAGCAGTCCGAAAGTAGTCCCAGATACGCAGTATTTT
once | TRBJ2-3 | - | TRBV11-2 | CASSLFADTQYF | TGTGCCAGCAGCTTATTCGCGGATACGCAGTATTTT
- | TRBJ2-7 | - | TRBV27 | CASSLWAAWEQYF | TGTGCCAGCAGTTTATGGGCGGCGTGGGAGCAGTACTTC
- | TRBJ2-7 | TRBD2 | TRBV7-9 | CASSYGLASDEQYF | TGTGCCAGCAGCTACGGACTAGCGAGCGACGAGCAGTACTTC
- | TRBJ2-2 | TRBD2 | TRBV18 | CASSPSVAGVGTTGELFF | TGTGCCAGCTCACCGTCTGTAGCGGGAGTCGGGACAACCGGGGAGCTGTTTTTT
- | TRBJ2-3 | - | TRBV10-1 | CASSEYAVLTDTQYF | TGCGCCAGCAGTGAGTATGCAGTTCTCACAGATACGCAGTATTTT
- | TRBJ2-7 | TRBD1 | TRBV4-1 | CASSRTGLEQYF | TGCGCCAGCAGCCGGACAGGGCTAGAGCAGTACTTC
- | TRBJ1-1 | - | TRBV4-1 | CASSPGVDTEAFF | TGCGCCAGCAGCCCCGGGGTTGACACTGAAGCTTTCTTT
once | TRBJ2-3 | TRBD1 | TRBV9 | CASSIEGQGSTDTQYF | TGTGCCAGCAGCATTGAGGGACAGGGAAGCACAGATACGCAGTATTTT
- | TRBJ2-7 | TRBD1 | TRBV11-1 | CASSLGPGQTYEQYF | TGTGCCAGCAGCTTAGGTCCGGGACAGACCTACGAGCAGTACTTC
- | TRBJ2-3 | TRBD2 | TRBV18 | CASSPRGLAGSTDTQYF | TGTGCCAGCTCACCACGAGGGCTAGCGGGATCCACAGATACGCAGTATTTT
- | TRBJ2-2 | - | TRBV27 | CASSFPGGELFF | TGTGCCAGCAGTTTCCCCGGCGGGGAGCTGTTTTTT
- | TRBJ2-3 | - | TRBV7-2 | CASSLGSQNLFFSDTQYF | TGTGCCAGCAGCTTAGGGTCCCAAAACCTTTTTTTTTCAGATACGCAGTATTTT
- | TRBJ1-2 | - | TRBV4-3 | CASSQVGSIRGHGYTF | TGCGCCAGCAGCCAAGTGGGGAGTATAAGGGGCCACGGCTACACCTTC
- | TRBJ1-3 | - | TRBV4-3 | CASSRGDGEPSGNTIYF | TGCGCCAGCAGCCGGGGAGATGGGGAACCCTCTGGAAACACCATATATTTT
- | TRBJ2-1 | TRBD2 | TRBV5-1 | CASSLGLAEVNEQFF | TGCGCCAGCAGCTTGGGGCTAGCGGAAGTCAATGAGCAGTTCTTC
- | TRBJ1-2 | - | TRBV28 | CASSFGYQGYTF | TGTGCCAGCAGTTTCGGGTATCAAGGCTACACCTTC
- | TRBJ2-5 | - | TRBV30 | CAWGDPGGGGETQYF | TGTGCCTGGGGAGACCCCGGCGGAGGCGGAGAGACCCAGTACTTC
- | TRBJ1-1 | TRBD1 | TRBV28 | CASSPWTGGAYTEAFF | TGTGCCAGCAGTCCATGGACAGGGGGCGCATACACTGAAGCTTTCTTT
- | TRBJ2-7 | - | TRBV7-2 | CASSVGMSASEQYF | TGTGCCAGCAGCGTAGGGATGTCAGCCTCCGAGCAGTACTTC
- | TRBJ1-1 | - | TRBV14 | CASSQDYESPEAFF | TGTGCCAGCAGCCAAGATTATGAAAGCCCTGAAGCTTTCTTT
many | TRBJ1-5 | - | TRBV4-1 | CASSQDWALAQPQHF | TGCGCCAGCAGCCAAGATTGGGCCCTAGCTCAGCCCCAGCATTTT
- | TRBJ2-7 | - | TRBV2 | CASSEGAVNEQYF | TGTGCCAGCAGTGAGGGGGCCGTGAACGAGCAGTACTTC
- | TRBJ2-3 | - | TRBV18 | CASSPEGNTDTQYF | TGTGCCAGCTCACCAGAGGGAAACACAGATACGCAGTATTTT
- | TRBJ2-4 | TRBD1 | TRBV25-1 | CASIEDRGNIQYF | TGTGCCAGCATCGAAGACAGGGGAAACATTCAGTACTTC
- | TRBJ2-7 | - | TRBV28 | CASSYPAGPHAEQYF | TGTGCCAGCAGTTATCCGGCGGGACCCCACGCGGAGCAGTACTTC
- | TRBJ2-1 | - | TRBV29-1 | CSVVPSGSYNEQFF | TGCAGCGTTGTACCCAGCGGCTCGTACAATGAGCAGTTCTTC
- | TRBJ2-7 | - | TRBV7-8 | CASSPGRILSSYEQYF | TGTGCCAGCAGCCCTGGTCGGATTCTCAGCTCCTACGAGCAGTACTTC
- | TRBJ1-1 | - | TRBV19 | CASSTDRLNTEAFF | TGTGCCAGTAGTACGGACAGATTGAACACTGAAGCTTTCTTT
- | TRBJ2-3 | TRBD1 | TRBV13 | CASSRTGEEDTQYF | TGTGCCAGCAGCCGGACAGGGGAGGAAGATACGCAGTATTTT
- | TRBJ2-3 | - | TRBV19 | CASSETGTDTQYF | TGTGCCAGTAGTGAAACAGGGACAGATACGCAGTATTTT
- | TRBJ2-3 | TRBD2 | TRBV9 | CASSVSGRFTDTQYF | TGTGCCAGCAGCGTTAGCGGGCGGTTCACAGATACGCAGTATTTT